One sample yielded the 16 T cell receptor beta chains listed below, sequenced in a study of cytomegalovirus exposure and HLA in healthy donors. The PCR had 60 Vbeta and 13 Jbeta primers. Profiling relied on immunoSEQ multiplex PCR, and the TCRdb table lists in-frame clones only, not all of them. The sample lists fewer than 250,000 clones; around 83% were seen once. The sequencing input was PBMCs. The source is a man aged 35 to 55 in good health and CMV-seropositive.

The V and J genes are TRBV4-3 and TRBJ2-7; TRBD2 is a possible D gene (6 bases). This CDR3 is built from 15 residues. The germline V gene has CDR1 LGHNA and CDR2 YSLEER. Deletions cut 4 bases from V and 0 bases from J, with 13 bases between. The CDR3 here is CASSRYNSGSYEQYF. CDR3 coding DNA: TGCGCCAGCAGCCGATATAATAGCGGCTCCTACGAGCAGTACTTC.

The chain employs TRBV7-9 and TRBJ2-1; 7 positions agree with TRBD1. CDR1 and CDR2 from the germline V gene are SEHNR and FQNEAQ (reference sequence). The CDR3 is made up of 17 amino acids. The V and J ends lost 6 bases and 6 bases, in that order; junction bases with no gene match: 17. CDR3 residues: CASSSRVGGPGGNEQFF. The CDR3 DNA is TGTGCCAGCAGTTCCCGGGTAGGGGGCCCTGGGGGCAATGAGCAGTTCTTC. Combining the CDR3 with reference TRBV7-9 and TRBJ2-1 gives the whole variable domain DTGVSQNPRHKITKRGQNVTFRCDPISEHNRLYWYRQTLGQGPEFLTYFQNEAQLEKSRLLSDRFSAERPKGSFSTLEIQRTEQGDSAMYLCASSSRVGGPGGNEQFFGPGTRLTVL.

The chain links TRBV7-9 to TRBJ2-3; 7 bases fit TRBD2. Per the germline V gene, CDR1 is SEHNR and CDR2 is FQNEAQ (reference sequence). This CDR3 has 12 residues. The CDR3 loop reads CAGAGLTDTQYF. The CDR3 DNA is TGTGCAGGAGCGGGACTCACAGATACGCAGTATTTT.

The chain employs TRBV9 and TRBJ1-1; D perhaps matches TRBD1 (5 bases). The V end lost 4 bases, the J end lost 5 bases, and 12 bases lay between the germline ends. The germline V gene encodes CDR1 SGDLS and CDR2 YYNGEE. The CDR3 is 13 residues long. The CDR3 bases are TGTGCCAGCAGCCCAAAAAAGGGGACTGAAGCTTTCTTT. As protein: CASSPKKGTEAFF.

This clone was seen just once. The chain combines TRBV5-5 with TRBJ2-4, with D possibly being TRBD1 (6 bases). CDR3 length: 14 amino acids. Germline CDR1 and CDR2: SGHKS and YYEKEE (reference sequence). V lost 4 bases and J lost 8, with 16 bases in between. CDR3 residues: CASSRGQTGDIQYF. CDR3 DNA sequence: TGTGCCAGCAGCCGAGGACAGACCGGGGACATTCAGTACTTC.

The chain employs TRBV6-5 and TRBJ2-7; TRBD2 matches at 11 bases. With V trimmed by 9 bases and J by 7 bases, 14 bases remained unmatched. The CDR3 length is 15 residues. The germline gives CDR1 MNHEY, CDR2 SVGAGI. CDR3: CASRVGVAGGGEQYF. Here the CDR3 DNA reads TGTGCCAGTCGTGTCGGGGTAGCGGGAGGGGGAGAGCAGTACTTC.

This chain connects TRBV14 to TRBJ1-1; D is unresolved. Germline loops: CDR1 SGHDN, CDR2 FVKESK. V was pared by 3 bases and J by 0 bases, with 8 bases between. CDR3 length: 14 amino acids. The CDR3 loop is CASSHVSVNTEAFF. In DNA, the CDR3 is TGTGCCAGCAGCCATGTCAGCGTGAACACTGAAGCTTTCTTT.

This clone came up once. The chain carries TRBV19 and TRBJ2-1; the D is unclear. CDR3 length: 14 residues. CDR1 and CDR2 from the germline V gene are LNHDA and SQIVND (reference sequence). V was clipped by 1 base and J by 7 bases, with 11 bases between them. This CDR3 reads CASSIGGSRNEQFF. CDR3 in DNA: TGTGCCAGTAGTATAGGTGGTAGTCGAAATGAGCAGTTCTTC.

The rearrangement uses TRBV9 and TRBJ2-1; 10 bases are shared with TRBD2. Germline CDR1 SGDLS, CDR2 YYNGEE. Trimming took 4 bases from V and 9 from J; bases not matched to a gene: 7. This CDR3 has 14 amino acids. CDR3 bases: TGTGCCAGCAGCACAGCGGGAGGGCCGTCTGAGCAGTTCTTC. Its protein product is CASSTAGGPSEQFF.

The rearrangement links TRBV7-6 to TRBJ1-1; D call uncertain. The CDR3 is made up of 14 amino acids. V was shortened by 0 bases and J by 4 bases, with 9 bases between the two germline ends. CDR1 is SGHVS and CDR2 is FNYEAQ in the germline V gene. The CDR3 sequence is CASSLAARGTEAFF. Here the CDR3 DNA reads TGTGCCAGCAGCTTAGCTGCCCGAGGCACTGAAGCTTTCTTT.

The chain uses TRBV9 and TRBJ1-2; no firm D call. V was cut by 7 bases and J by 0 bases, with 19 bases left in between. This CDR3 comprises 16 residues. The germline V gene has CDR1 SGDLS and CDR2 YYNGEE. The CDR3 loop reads CASSPRQRPTNYGYTF. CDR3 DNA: TGTGCCAGCTCACCCCGACAACGACCAACTAACTATGGCTACACCTTC.

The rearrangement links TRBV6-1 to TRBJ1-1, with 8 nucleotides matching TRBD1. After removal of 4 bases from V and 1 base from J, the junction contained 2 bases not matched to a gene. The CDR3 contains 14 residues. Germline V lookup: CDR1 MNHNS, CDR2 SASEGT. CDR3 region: CASSVDRGNTEAFF. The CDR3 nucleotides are TGTGCCAGCAGTGTTGACAGGGGGAACACTGAAGCTTTCTTT.

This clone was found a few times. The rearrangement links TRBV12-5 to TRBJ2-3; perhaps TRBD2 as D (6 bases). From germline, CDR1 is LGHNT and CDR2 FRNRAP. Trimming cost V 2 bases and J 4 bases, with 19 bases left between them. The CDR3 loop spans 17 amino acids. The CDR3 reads CASGLNPGWGEPDTQYF. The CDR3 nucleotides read TGTGCTAGTGGTTTGAACCCTGGGTGGGGGGAACCAGATACGCAGTATTTT.

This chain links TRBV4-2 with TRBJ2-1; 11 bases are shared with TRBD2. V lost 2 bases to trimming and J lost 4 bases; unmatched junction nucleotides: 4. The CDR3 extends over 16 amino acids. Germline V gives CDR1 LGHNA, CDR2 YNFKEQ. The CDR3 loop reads CASSQKGLAVYNEQFF. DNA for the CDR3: TGTGCCAGCAGCCAAAAGGGACTAGCGGTTTACAATGAGCAGTTCTTC.

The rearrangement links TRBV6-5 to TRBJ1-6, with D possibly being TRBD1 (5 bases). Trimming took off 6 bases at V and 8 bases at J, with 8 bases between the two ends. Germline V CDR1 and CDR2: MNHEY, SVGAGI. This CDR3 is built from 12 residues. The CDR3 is CASRSRDSPLHF. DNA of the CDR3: TGTGCCAGCAGGTCCAGGGATTCACCCCTCCACTTT.

DNA for the CDR3: TGTGCCAGTAGTGTCACTAGCGGGAGAAACGAGCAGTACTTC. It is translated as CASSVTSGRNEQYF. V gene TRBV19 combines with J gene TRBJ2-7, with 11 bases fitting TRBD2. Germline V gene lookup returns CDR1 LNHDA and CDR2 SQIVND (reference sequence). The J segment lost 5 bases and the V segment lost 5 bases, leaving 5 bases of the junction unmatched. The CDR3 loop spans 14 amino acids.